The 20 T cell receptor beta chains in this list originate from one sample, sequenced in a study of CD8+CD57+ T cells in acquired aplastic anemia. Genomic DNA, serving as template, underwent TCR beta VDJ and CDR3 profiling. TCRdb recomputed calls from the reads with MiXCR, one row per CDR3 protein. Altogether just over 150,000 distinct CDR3 sequences are present, about 48% being singletons, with the ten largest covering 30% to 40%. All sequencing subjects had displayed CD8+CD57+ cell expansion on flow cytometry. The sequencing input was sorted CD4+, CD8+, or CD8+CD57+ T cells (not recorded which) from PBMCs. The receptors come from a human donor with aplastic anemia.

This clonotype was detected ten times or more. The chain's CDR3 is CATSDVTGGEQFF. CDR3 nucleotides: TGTGCCACCAGTGATGTGACAGGGGGTGAGCAGTTCTTC. The V gene is TRBV24-1, the J gene TRBJ2-1; 9 positions match TRBD1. The germline gives CDR1 KGHDR, CDR2 SFDVKD. V lost 3 bases, J lost 9 bases, and 2 bases stayed unmatched. The CDR3 spans 13 residues.

The chain employs TRBV27 and TRBJ2-7; D call uncertain. The V end was cut by 2 bases, the J end by 4 bases, with 18 bases between. This CDR3 is 16 amino acids long. Per the germline V gene, CDR1 is MNHEY and CDR2 is SMNVEV (reference sequence). The CDR3 here is CASSLIGHPSPYEQYF. The CDR3 region has the DNA TGTGCCAGCAGTTTAATAGGGCACCCCAGTCCTTACGAGCAGTACTTC.

This clonotype was counted between two and nine times. This chain joins TRBV7-9 and TRBJ1-4; D possibly corresponds to TRBD1 (5 bases). CDR1 and CDR2 (germline): SEHNR, FQNEAQ (reference sequence). Between the trimmed V and J ends, which lost 5 bases and 8 bases, there was a span of 12 bases. The CDR3 extends over 13 amino acids. CDR3 amino acids: CASSQGKREKLFF. The CDR3 DNA sequence: TGTGCCAGCAGCCAGGGTAAACGAGAAAAACTGTTTTTT.

The chain carries TRBV4-1 and TRBJ2-7; 11 bases are shared with TRBD1. V dropped 1 base and J dropped 7; count of bases not matched to a gene: 6. The germline V gene encodes CDR1 MGHRA and CDR2 YSYEKL. The CDR3 length is 15 residues. The CDR3 DNA follows: TGCGCCAGCAGCCAAGCGGGACAGGGGGAGCGGGAGCAGTACTTC. Residues: CASSQAGQGEREQYF.

This clonotype was seen many times. This sequence joins TRBV5-1 and TRBJ2-6, with TRBD1 as a possible D gene (6 bases). Looked up from germline, CDR1 is SGHRS and CDR2 is YFSETQ. V was trimmed by 4 bases and J by 0 bases, leaving 14 bases between them. CDR3 size: 17 residues. The chain's CDR3 is CASSLDSSGSGANVLTF. Written as DNA, the CDR3 is TGCGCCAGCAGCCTGGACAGTTCGGGCTCTGGGGCCAACGTCCTGACTTTC. Full variable domain (rest looked up from reference TRBV5-1 and TRBJ2-6): KAGVTQTPRYLIKTRGQQVTLSCSPISGHRSVSWYQQTPGQGLQFLFEYFSETQRNKGNFPGRFSGRQFSNSRSEMNVSTLELGDSALYLCASSLDSSGSGANVLTFGAGSRLTVL.

This chain connects TRBV7-2 to TRBJ1-2; 8 bases map to TRBD1. V shed 4 bases, J shed 4 bases, and the junction held 5 bases outside the gene matches. This CDR3 has 14 amino acids. The V gene's germline CDR1 is SGHTA and CDR2 FQGNSA. The CDR3 DNA sequence: TGTGCCAGCAGCTCCCAAGGGACAGGCTATGGCTACACCTTC. Translated: CASSSQGTGYGYTF. Full variable domain (outside the CDR3, taken from reference TRBV7-2 and TRBJ1-2): GAGVSQSPSNKVTEKGKDVELRCDPISGHTALYWYRQSLGQGLEFLIYFQGNSAPDKSGLPSDRFSAERTGGSVSTLTIQRTQQEDSAVYLCASSSQGTGYGYTFGSGTRLTVV.

This clonotype was detected once. This chain joins TRBV2 and TRBJ2-3; 8 bases are shared with TRBD2. In germline, CDR1 is SNHLY, CDR2 FYNNEI. J gave up 5 bases and V 0 bases, and 7 bases lay outside the gene matches. CDR3 size: 16 residues. The CDR3 loop reads CASSEAWTGGQDTQYF. The CDR3 DNA follows: TGTGCCAGCAGTGAAGCGTGGACGGGGGGGCAAGATACGCAGTATTTT.

There are many counts of this clonotype. The chain links TRBV4-2 to TRBJ2-3; D tentatively reads TRBD1 or TRBD2 (5 bases each). The CDR3 has 17 amino acids. Looked up from germline, CDR1 is LGHNA and CDR2 is YNFKEQ. V dropped 2 bases and J dropped 0 bases, with 15 bases sitting between them. The CDR3 DNA reads TGTGCCAGCAGCCAAACTCGACGAGGGGTTAGCACAGATACGCAGTATTTT. This gives the protein CASSQTRRGVSTDTQYF.

The CDR3 DNA follows: TGTGCCAGTAGTATCGGGGGAAACACCATATATTTT. Translating gives CASSIGGNTIYF. The chain carries TRBV19 and TRBJ1-3, with D hard to call. Trimming pared 3 bases from V and 4 bases from J, leaving 4 bases between. Looked up from germline, CDR1 is LNHDA and CDR2 is SQIVND (reference sequence). There are 12 residues in the CDR3.

This clonotype has a count of ten or more. V usage is TRBV5-1 and J usage is TRBJ1-6; D not resolved. V gave up 1 base and J gave up 4 bases, with 12 bases separating them. Germline V gene sequence: CDR1 SGHRS, CDR2 YFSETQ. The CDR3 consists of 16 residues. As DNA, the CDR3 is TGCGCCAGCAGCTTGACCGGGGAAGGGTATAATTCACCCCTCCACTTT. Protein sequence: CASSLTGEGYNSPLHF.

This clonotype was seen at least ten times. The chain uses TRBV6-6 and TRBJ2-5, with 9 bases lining up with TRBD2. V lost 6 bases and J lost 4; bases outside the gene matches: 9. CDR1 is MNHNY and CDR2 is SVGAGI in the germline V gene (reference sequence). The CDR3 runs 15 residues. CDR3 nucleotides: TGTGCCAGCAGCTATGGGACTAGCAGGGGAGAGACCCAGTACTTC. Its protein product is CASSYGTSRGETQYF.

The table lists this clonotype with a few counts. The chain links TRBV7-2 to TRBJ1-6; the D gene is possibly TRBD1 (6 bases). Germline CDR1 and CDR2: SGHTA and FQGNSA. The CDR3 covers 15 residues. V dropped 0 bases and J dropped 8 bases, with 11 bases sitting between them. CDR3 protein: CASSLAAGDDSPLHF. CDR3 sequence (DNA): TGTGCCAGCAGCTTAGCGGCAGGGGATGATTCACCCCTCCACTTT.

This clonotype was seen a few times. The CDR3 DNA is TGCAGCGTGAGGACAGGGGAACGCTATGGCTACACCTTC. Residues: CSVRTGERYGYTF. The J gene is TRBJ1-2, the V gene TRBV29-1; 9 nucleotides match TRBD1. J gave up 4 bases and V 6 bases, and 6 bases lay outside the gene matches. This CDR3 has 13 amino acids. Germline CDR1 and CDR2: SQVTM and ANQGSEA.

The sample holds a few counts of this clonotype. An end of the junction does not agree with germline; a read error may underlie this. The rearrangement links TRBV27 to TRBJ1-1; a possible D gene is TRBD1 (5 bases). There are 16 residues in the CDR3. Per the germline V gene, CDR1 is MNHEY and CDR2 is SMNVEV (reference sequence). CDR3: CASSITGGWTLTEAFF. The DNA for the CDR3 is TGTGCCAGCAGTATCACTGGGGGTTGGACCTTAACTGAGGCTTTCTTT.

The chain is built from TRBV19 and TRBJ2-2; possibly TRBD2 for D (6 bases). Trimming took 4 bases from V and 0 from J, leaving 21 bases between them. The length of the CDR3 is 19 residues. CDR1 is LNHDA, CDR2 SQIVND, per germline (reference sequence). CDR3 region: CASSSRASGLATNTGELFF. DNA for the CDR3: TGTGCCAGTAGTAGTAGGGCGAGCGGGCTAGCGACGAACACCGGGGAGCTGTTTTTT.

This clonotype was counted ten times or more. The genes are TRBV9 and TRBJ2-7, with D tentatively TRBD1 (6 bases). Germline-derived CDR1 and CDR2 are SGDLS and YYNGEE. This CDR3 is built from 14 residues. V dropped 3 bases and J dropped 3 bases, with 13 bases sitting between them. The DNA for the CDR3 is TGTGCCAGCAGCGACCGGGACAACAACTACGAGCAGTACTTC. Encoded protein: CASSDRDNNYEQYF.

The V gene is TRBV15, the J gene TRBJ2-2; D remains ambiguous. The V gene's germline CDR1 is LNHNV and CDR2 YYDKDF (reference sequence). V was clipped by 4 bases and J by 6 bases, with 3 bases between them. The length of the CDR3 is 11 residues. The CDR3 is CATSIPGELFF. In DNA form, the CDR3 reads TGTGCCACCAGCATCCCCGGGGAGCTGTTTTTT.

As concerns this clonotype: The junction departs from the called germline gene at one end, perhaps through a read error. The chain is built from TRBV24-1 and TRBJ2-2; the D gene is possibly TRBD2 (6 bases). CDR1 and CDR2 from the germline V gene are KGHDR and SFDVKD. The CDR3 is 16 residues long. The CDR3 is CATSDLRLVNTGELVF. CDR3 nucleotide sequence: TGTGCTACCAGTGATCTACGACTAGTGAACACCGGGGAGCTGGTTTTT.

This clonotype has ten or more counts. The genes are TRBV2 and TRBJ1-6; 7 nucleotides line up with TRBD1. The CDR3 totals 15 residues. J was trimmed by 6 bases and V by 7 bases; bases with no gene match: 9. Germline CDR1 reads SNHLY; CDR2 reads FYNNEI. The CDR3 nucleotides read TGTGCCAGCAAAGCTGGGACAGCGGGTAATTCACCCCTCCACTTT. Protein sequence: CASKAGTAGNSPLHF.

This clonotype was observed many times. The chain combines TRBV11-2 with TRBJ2-1; a weak D match, TRBD1 (6 bases). Germline V CDR1 and CDR2: SGHAT, FQNNGV. The CDR3 runs to 11 residues. Trimming left V 6 bases short and J 13 bases short, with 13 bases between. The CDR3 protein is CASSYTGSQFF. CDR3 sequence (DNA): TGTGCCAGCAGTTATACAGGGTCTCAGTTCTTC.